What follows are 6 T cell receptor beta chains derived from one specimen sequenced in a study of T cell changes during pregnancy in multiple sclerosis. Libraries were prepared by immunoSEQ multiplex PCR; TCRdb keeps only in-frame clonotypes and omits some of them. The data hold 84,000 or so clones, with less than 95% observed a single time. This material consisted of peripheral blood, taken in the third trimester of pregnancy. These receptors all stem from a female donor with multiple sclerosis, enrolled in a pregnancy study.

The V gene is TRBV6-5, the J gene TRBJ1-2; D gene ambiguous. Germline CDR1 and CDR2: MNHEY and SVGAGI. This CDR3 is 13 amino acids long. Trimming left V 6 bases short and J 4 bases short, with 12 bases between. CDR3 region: CASSQGLGYGYTF. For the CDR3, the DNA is TGTGCCAGCAGCCAAGGACTGGGCTATGGCTACACCTTC.

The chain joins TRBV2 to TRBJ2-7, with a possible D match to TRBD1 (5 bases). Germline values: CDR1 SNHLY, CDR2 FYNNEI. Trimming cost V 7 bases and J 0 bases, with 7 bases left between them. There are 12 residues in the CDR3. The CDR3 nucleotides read TGTGCCAGCAAGGACAACTCCTACGAGCAGTACTTC. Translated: CASKDNSYEQYF.

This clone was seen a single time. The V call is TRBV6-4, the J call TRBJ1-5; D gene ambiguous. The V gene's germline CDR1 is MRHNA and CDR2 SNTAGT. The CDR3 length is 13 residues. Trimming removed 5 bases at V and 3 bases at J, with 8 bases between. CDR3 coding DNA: TGTGCCAGCAGTCAGGCTTACAATCAGCCCCAGCATTTT. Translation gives CASSQAYNQPQHF.

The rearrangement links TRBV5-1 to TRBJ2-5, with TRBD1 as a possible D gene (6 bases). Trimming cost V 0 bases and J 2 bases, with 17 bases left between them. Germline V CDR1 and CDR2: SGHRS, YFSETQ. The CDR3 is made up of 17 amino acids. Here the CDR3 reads CASSLAGAGRPQETQYF. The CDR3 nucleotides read TGCGCCAGCAGCTTGGCAGGGGCAGGGCGACCTCAAGAGACCCAGTACTTC.

This CDR3 reads CASKEGVNTEAFF. The CDR3 nucleotides read TGTGCCAGCAAGGAGGGCGTAAACACTGAAGCTTTCTTT. The rearrangement links TRBV6-1 to TRBJ1-1, with D hard to call. The CDR3 contains 13 residues. Trimming pared 7 bases from V and 2 bases from J, leaving 11 bases between. Looked up from germline, CDR1 is MNHNS and CDR2 is SASEGT.

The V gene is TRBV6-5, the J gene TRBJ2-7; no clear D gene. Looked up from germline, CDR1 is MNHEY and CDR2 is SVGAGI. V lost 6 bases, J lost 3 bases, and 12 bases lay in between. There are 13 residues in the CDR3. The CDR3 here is CASSLYVNYEQYF. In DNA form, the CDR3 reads TGTGCCAGCAGCCTCTACGTTAACTACGAGCAGTACTTC.